This T cell receptor (beta chain) was captured in a study of CD8+CD57+ T cells in acquired aplastic anemia. Using genomic DNA as the template, TCR beta VDJ and CDR3 profiling was carried out. MiXCR, applied by TCRdb to the reads, yields one record per CDR3 protein. The table lists tens of thousands of distinct CDR3 sequences, 60% to 75% of them singletons. General study points: Shared by patients and controls, around 27 CD8+ CDR3s were abundant in patients.

All sequencing subjects had displayed CD8+CD57+ cell expansion on flow cytometry. A note on this clonotype: Its antigen is as yet unknown.

The V end lost 9 bases, the J end lost 10 bases, and 12 bases lay between the germline ends. This CDR3 has 10 amino acids. Germline loops: CDR1 KGHDR, CDR2 SFDVKD. The chain combines TRBV24-1 with TRBJ2-7, with D unclear. Source material: sorted CD4+, CD8+, or CD8+CD57+ T cells (not recorded which) from PBMCs. The sequence was collected from a human donor with aplastic anemia. The CDR3 protein is CATPDRRQYF. The DNA of the CDR3 is TGTGCCACCCCAGACCGGCGCCAGTACTTC.